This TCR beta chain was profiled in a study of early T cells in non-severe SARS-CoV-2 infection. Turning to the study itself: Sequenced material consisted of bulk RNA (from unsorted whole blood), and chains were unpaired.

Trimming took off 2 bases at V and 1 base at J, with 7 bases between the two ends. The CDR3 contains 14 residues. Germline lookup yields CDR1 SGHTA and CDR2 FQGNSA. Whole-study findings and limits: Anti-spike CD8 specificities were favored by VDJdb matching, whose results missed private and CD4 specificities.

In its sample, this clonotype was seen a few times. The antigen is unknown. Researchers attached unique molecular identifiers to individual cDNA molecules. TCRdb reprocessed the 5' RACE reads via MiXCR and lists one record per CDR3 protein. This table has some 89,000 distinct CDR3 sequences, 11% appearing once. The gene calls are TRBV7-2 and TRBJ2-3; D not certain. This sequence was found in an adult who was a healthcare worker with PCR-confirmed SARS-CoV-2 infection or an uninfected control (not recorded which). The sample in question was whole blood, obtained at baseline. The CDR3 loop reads CASSLQTRTDTQYF. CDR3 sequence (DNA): TGTGCCAGCAGCTTACAGACCCGCACAGATACGCAGTATTTT.